The 25 T cell receptor beta chains presented below share a single source sample, sequenced in a study of long-term antiretroviral therapy in people with HIV. Researchers ran immunoSEQ v3.0 at survey level. Libraries were prepared by immunoSEQ multiplex PCR; TCRdb keeps only in-frame clonotypes and omits some of them. This table holds fewer than 25,000 clones, just over 85% found once. This sample comprised unsorted PBMCs, obtained 1.8 years before starting antiretroviral therapy. The receptors here all came from a woman in her 30s with HIV.

This chain links TRBV7-8 with TRBJ1-5; the D is unclear. The CDR3 totals 16 residues. V lost 1 base and J lost 0, with 10 bases in between. Germline lookup yields CDR1 SGHVS and CDR2 FQNEAQ. This chain's CDR3 is CASSLDVRYSNQPQHF. CDR3 coding DNA: TGTGCCAGCAGCTTAGATGTGAGATATAGCAATCAGCCCCAGCATTTT.

The chain couples TRBV25-1 to TRBJ2-3; D is unresolved. This CDR3 is 12 amino acids long. Trimming removed 5 bases from V and 5 bases from J, with 8 bases in between. CDR1 is MGHDK and CDR2 is SYGVNS in the germline V gene. This CDR3 is CASSPRVDTQYF. In DNA form, the CDR3 reads TGTGCCAGCAGTCCAAGGGTAGATACGCAGTATTTT.

The chain uses TRBV13 and TRBJ2-3; D is unresolved. This CDR3 is 15 amino acids long. V was trimmed by 3 bases and J by 2 bases, leaving 12 bases between them. Germline V gives CDR1 PRHDT, CDR2 FYEKMQ (reference sequence). Written as DNA, the CDR3 is TGTGCCAGCAGCTTCGGCAGGCGATCCACAGATACGCAGTATTTT. This encodes CASSFGRRSTDTQYF.

This clone was seen only a few times. This rearrangement joins TRBV9 to TRBJ2-1, with D perhaps TRBD1 (6 bases). Germline lookup yields CDR1 SGDLS and CDR2 YYNGEE. Trimming took 2 bases from V and 7 from J, leaving 7 bases between them. The CDR3 totals 12 residues. The CDR3 loop is CASSVQGNEQFF. The CDR3 DNA sequence: TGTGCCAGCAGCGTTCAGGGGAATGAGCAGTTCTTC.

The CDR3: CASSQADRDYQPQHF. The DNA of the CDR3 is TGCGCCAGCAGCCAAGCTGACAGGGATTATCAGCCCCAGCATTTT. The chain has TRBV4-1 and TRBJ1-5; TRBD1 agrees at 7 bases. This CDR3 has 15 amino acids. After removal of 1 base from V and 5 bases from J, the junction contained 5 bases not matched to a gene. The germline CDR1 and CDR2 sequences are MGHRA and YSYEKL.

This chain connects TRBV18 to TRBJ1-1, with D possibly being TRBD1 (5 bases). The CDR3 spans 17 residues. Trimming shortened V by 5 bases and J by 1 base, and 20 bases separated the two germline ends. Germline V gene data show CDR1 as KGHSH and CDR2 as LQKENI. CDR3 sequence: CASSSHRGSGRNTEAFF. The CDR3 coding sequence is TGTGCCAGCTCATCACACCGGGGGTCGGGTCGGAACACTGAAGCTTTCTTT. The full variable domain, in which reference TRBV18 and TRBJ1-1 provide the parts outside the CDR3, is NAGVMQNPRHLVRRRGQEARLRCSPMKGHSHVYWYRQLPEEGLKFMVYLQKENIIDESGMPKERFSAEFPKEGPSILRIQQVVRGDSAAYFCASSSHRGSGRNTEAFFGQGTRLTVV.

V gene TRBV19 combines with J gene TRBJ2-1, with 12 bases aligning to TRBD2. CDR3 length equals 15 residues. The trim removed 3 bases at V and 8 bases at J, leaving 5 bases unmatched. Germline V CDR1 and CDR2: LNHDA, SQIVND (reference sequence). Written as DNA, the CDR3 is TGTGCCAGTAGTATCTTGACTAGCGGGGGCCATGAGCAGTTCTTC. Translated: CASSILTSGGHEQFF. The full variable domain, completed using reference TRBV19 and TRBJ2-1, is DGGITQSPKYLFRKEGQNVTLSCEQNLNHDAMYWYRQDPGQGLRLIYYSQIVNDFQKGDIAEGYSVSREKKESFPLTVTSAQKNPTAFYLCASSILTSGGHEQFFGPGTRLTVL.

The chain links TRBV5-1 to TRBJ1-2; the D gene is possibly TRBD1 (6 bases). V lost 1 base to trimming and J lost 8 bases, with 21 bases between them. The CDR3 loop spans 16 amino acids. The germline gives CDR1 SGHRS, CDR2 YFSETQ. The CDR3 sequence: CASSLMGDQGNYGYTF. The CDR3 DNA reads as TGCGCCAGCAGCTTGATGGGAGACCAGGGGAATTACGGCTACACCTTC. Using reference TRBV5-1 and TRBJ1-2 for the parts outside the CDR3, the full variable domain is KAGVTQTPRYLIKTRGQQVTLSCSPISGHRSVSWYQQTPGQGLQFLFEYFSETQRNKGNFPGRFSGRQFSNSRSEMNVSTLELGDSALYLCASSLMGDQGNYGYTFGSGTRLTVV.

This chain links TRBV9 with TRBJ1-1; 11 bases match TRBD1. Trimming at V came to 3 bases and at J to 8 bases, leaving 12 bases not matched to a gene. The CDR3 length is 16 residues. The germline gives CDR1 SGDLS, CDR2 YYNGEE. CDR3 in DNA: TGTGCCAGCAGCGCCCCCCCGGGACAGGGGGGCGGAGAAGCTTTCTTT. Translation: CASSAPPGQGGGEAFF.

This clone appeared once. The V and J genes are TRBV18 and TRBJ1-5, with TRBD1 as a possible D gene (6 bases). Germline V CDR1 and CDR2: KGHSH, LQKENI. The CDR3 sequence is 13 residues long. The V end was cut by 8 bases, the J end by 4 bases, with 12 bases between. The CDR3 DNA reads as TGTGCCAGCGCCTCCGACAGGAATCAGCCCCAGCATTTT. This gives the protein CASASDRNQPQHF.

This rearrangement joins TRBV19 to TRBJ2-7; D might be TRBD1 (6 bases). The V end lost 6 bases, the J end lost 2 bases, and 11 bases lay between the germline ends. CDR1 and CDR2 from the germline V gene are LNHDA and SQIVND (reference sequence). The CDR3 runs to 13 residues. The CDR3 is CASSAGAAYEQYV. The CDR3 DNA sequence: TGTGCCAGTAGCGCAGGGGCGGCCTACGAGCAGTACGTC.

The chain couples TRBV19 to TRBJ1-6; D not certain. Per the germline V gene, CDR1 is LNHDA and CDR2 is SQIVND (reference sequence). V was pared by 5 bases and J by 0 bases, with 11 bases between. This CDR3 comprises 16 residues. The CDR3 DNA reads TGTGCCAGTAGTGGGGTGGTGAGCTCCTATAATTCACCCCTCCACTTT. Translation: CASSGVVSSYNSPLHF.

This clone was seen just once. The chain links TRBV7-2 to TRBJ2-2; no firm D call. Germline loops: CDR1 SGHTA, CDR2 FQGNSA. The CDR3 runs 12 residues. V was pared by 5 bases and J by 3 bases, with 4 bases between. The chain's CDR3 is CASSTYTGELFF. CDR3 nucleotide sequence: TGTGCCAGCAGCACCTACACCGGGGAGCTGTTTTTT.

A single count supports this clone. J is TRBJ1-6 and V is TRBV19; possible D gene TRBD1, 5 bases. Trimming stripped 5 bases from V and 6 bases from J, with 17 bases between. CDR3 length: 16 amino acids. Germline values: CDR1 LNHDA, CDR2 SQIVND (reference sequence). CDR3 region: CASSPGQGMINSPLHF. Written as DNA, the CDR3 is TGTGCCAGTAGTCCAGGACAAGGGATGATTAATTCACCCCTCCACTTT.

The chain uses TRBV6-1 and TRBJ2-2; the D is unclear. Germline CDR1 MNHNS, CDR2 SASEGT. V lost 3 bases and J lost 5, with 10 bases in between. CDR3 size: 14 residues. CDR3 in DNA: TGTGCCAGCAGTGATGTGTGGGGAACCGGGGAGCTGTTTTTT. It encodes CASSDVWGTGELFF.

The V call is TRBV9, the J call TRBJ2-5, with TRBD2 matching 9 bases. With 2 bases clipped from V and 5 bases from J, the junction kept 7 bases outside the gene matches. The CDR3 is made up of 15 amino acids. Germline CDR1 reads SGDLS; CDR2 reads YYNGEE. CDR3 residues: CASSVRGGGRETQYF. CDR3 DNA: TGTGCCAGCAGCGTTCGCGGGGGGGGCCGTGAGACCCAGTACTTC.

This chain joins TRBV5-5 and TRBJ1-1; D is unresolved. CDR3 size: 15 residues. Trimming shortened V by 1 base and J by 5 bases, and 15 bases separated the two germline ends. Looked up from germline, CDR1 is SGHKS and CDR2 is YYEKEE (reference sequence). The CDR3 DNA reads TGTGCCAGCAGCTTGTGGATGGGGATGGGAACTGAAGCTTTCTTT. It is translated as CASSLWMGMGTEAFF.

V usage is TRBV19 and J usage is TRBJ1-1; unclear D gene. V lost 4 bases to trimming and J lost 1 base, with 7 bases between them. The germline V gene has CDR1 LNHDA and CDR2 SQIVND (reference sequence). CDR3 size: 13 residues. The CDR3 DNA sequence: TGTGCCAGTAGTAAAGGGAGGAACACTGAAGCTTTCTTT. Translating it yields CASSKGRNTEAFF.

The chain is built from TRBV10-1 and TRBJ1-3; TRBD1 matches 8 bases. The junction had 26 bases not matched to a gene; V was cut back by 7 bases and J by 0 bases. Germline CDR1 reads WNHNN; CDR2 reads SYGVQD (reference sequence). The CDR3 has 22 residues. CDR3 nucleotide sequence: TGCGCCAGCACCTACGGGCCGCGTGACAGGGGAAACGAATATAACTCTGGAAACACCATATATTTT. Translating it yields CASTYGPRDRGNEYNSGNTIYF.

The rearrangement links TRBV18 to TRBJ2-7; D gene unclear. The germline V gene has CDR1 KGHSH and CDR2 LQKENI. V shed 3 bases and J shed 0 bases, with 9 bases lying between them. The CDR3 covers 14 residues. The CDR3 here is CASSPAPYSYEQYV. DNA of the CDR3: TGTGCCAGCTCACCGGCGCCCTACTCCTACGAGCAGTACGTC.

The chain uses TRBV6-5 and TRBJ1-1; no clear D. This CDR3 spans 16 amino acids. CDR1 and CDR2 from the germline V gene are MNHEY and SVGAGI. The ends were cut back, 3 bases at V and 3 bases at J, with 17 bases in the middle. In nucleotides, the CDR3 is TGTGCCAGCAGTTATTGGGAAGGGAAAAGGGACACTGAAGCTTTCTTT. Amino acids: CASSYWEGKRDTEAFF.

The chain couples TRBV25-1 to TRBJ1-4, with unresolved D. The germline gives CDR1 MGHDK, CDR2 SYGVNS. V was cut by 7 bases and J by 1 base, with 10 bases left in between. There are 14 residues in the CDR3. The CDR3 coding sequence is TGTGCCAGCAATGACTGGAGAACTAATGAAAAACTGTTTTTT. It yields the protein CASNDWRTNEKLFF.

CDR3 coding DNA: TGCAGCGTTGGTCGGACTTTGAACACTGAAGCTTTCTTT. This translates into CSVGRTLNTEAFF. V is TRBV29-1 and J is TRBJ1-1; D gene ambiguous. Germline CDR1 reads SQVTM; CDR2 reads ANQGSEA. Trimming shortened V by 4 bases and J by 0 bases, and 9 bases separated the two germline ends. This CDR3 contains 13 residues.

The rearrangement links TRBV7-2 to TRBJ2-7; D uncertain. The CDR3 totals 13 residues. Germline V gives CDR1 SGHTA, CDR2 FQGNSA. The V and J ends lost 1 base and 1 base respectively, with 5 bases between them. This chain's CDR3 is CASSLERSYEQYV. The CDR3 nucleotides read TGTGCCAGCAGCTTAGAACGGTCCTACGAGCAGTACGTC.

This rearrangement joins TRBV2 to TRBJ1-5; no firm D call. Looked up from germline, CDR1 is SNHLY and CDR2 is FYNNEI. The CDR3 is made up of 13 amino acids. Trimming shortened V by 8 bases and J by 6 bases, and 14 bases separated the two germline ends. The CDR3 spells CASGPGLSQPQHF. The DNA for the CDR3 is TGTGCCAGCGGTCCGGGGTTGAGTCAGCCCCAGCATTTT.